This TCR beta chain was recorded in a study of blood T cell repertoires in COVID-19. The repertoire was sequenced with immunoSEQ multiplex PCR; TCRdb's copy has only in-frame clones and lacks some. The sample yields roughly 240,000 clones, 80% to 90% seen once. Sequencing input: PBMCs or T cells enriched from blood (not recorded which). The origin of this receptor is a woman in her 30s with acute COVID-19.

The CDR3 loop reads CASSLVQDPNQPQHF. CDR3 bases: TGTGCCAGCAGCTTAGTACAGGACCCCAATCAGCCCCAGCATTTT. This rearrangement joins TRBV7-2 to TRBJ1-5; D may be TRBD1 (5 bases). The CDR3 totals 15 residues. The V gene's germline CDR1 is SGHTA and CDR2 FQGNSA. V was trimmed by 1 base and J by 3 bases, leaving 10 bases between them. Supplemented by reference TRBV7-2 and TRBJ1-5, the full variable domain reads GAGVSQSPSNKVTEKGKDVELRCDPISGHTALYWYRQSLGQGLEFLIYFQGNSAPDKSGLPSDRFSAERTGGSVSTLTIQRTQQEDSAVYLCASSLVQDPNQPQHFGDGTRLSIL.